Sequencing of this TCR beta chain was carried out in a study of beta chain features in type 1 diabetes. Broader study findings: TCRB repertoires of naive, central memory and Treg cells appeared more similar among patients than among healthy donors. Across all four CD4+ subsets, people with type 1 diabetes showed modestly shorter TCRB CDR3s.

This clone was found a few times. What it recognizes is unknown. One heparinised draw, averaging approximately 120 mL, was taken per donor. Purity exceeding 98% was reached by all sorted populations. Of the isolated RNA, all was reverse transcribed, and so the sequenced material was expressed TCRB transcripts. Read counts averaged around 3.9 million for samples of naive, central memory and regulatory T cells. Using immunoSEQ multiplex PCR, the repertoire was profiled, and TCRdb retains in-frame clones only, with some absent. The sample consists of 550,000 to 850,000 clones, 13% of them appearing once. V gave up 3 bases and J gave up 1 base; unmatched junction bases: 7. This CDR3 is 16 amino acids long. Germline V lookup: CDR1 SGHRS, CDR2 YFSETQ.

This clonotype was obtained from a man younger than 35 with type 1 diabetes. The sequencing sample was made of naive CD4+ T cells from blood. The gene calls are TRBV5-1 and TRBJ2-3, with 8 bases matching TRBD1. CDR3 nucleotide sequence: TGCGCCAGCAGCTGGACAGGGACCCTCGGCACAGATACGCAGTATTTT. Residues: CASSWTGTLGTDTQYF.